This T cell receptor (beta chain) was retrieved from a study of PD-1 blockade in classical Hodgkin lymphoma. Sequenced by immunoSEQ multiplex PCR; TCRdb stores in-frame clones only, minus some. The sample contains fewer than 25,000 clones, roughly 90% of which appear only once. The CDR3 loop spans 15 amino acids. Trimming shortened V by 2 bases and J by 2 bases, and 13 bases separated the two germline ends. The germline CDR1 and CDR2 sequences are GTSNPN and SVGIG (reference sequence). As to time point: newly diagnosed, previously untreated cHL patient sample. Purified CD4+ T cells were obtained from thawed PBMCs through magnetic negative selection.

This receptor was identified in a human donor with classical Hodgkin lymphoma. The chain uses TRBV30 and TRBJ1-5, with D perhaps TRBD1 (6 bases). Material for sequencing was CD4+ T cells from blood. CDR3 sequence (DNA): TGTGCCTGGAGTACCATCGGGGGCCGCAATCAGCCCCAGCATTTT. Translating gives CAWSTIGGRNQPQHF.